These 2 T cell receptor beta chains were sequenced from one sample in a study of beta chain features in type 1 diabetes. Sequenced material consisted of expressed TCRB transcripts (all of the isolated RNA was reverse transcribed). Repertoires were generated with immunoSEQ multiplex PCR, while TCRdb's copy carries only in-frame clones and drops some. Found here are about 360,000 clones, 10% to 15% of them singletons; the top ten hold under 0.02%. Sequences were obtained from naive CD4+ T cells from blood. Source of these receptors: a man between 18 and 35 years old in good health.

This clone has more than one count but fewer than ten. CDR3 nucleotides: TGTGCCAGCAGTCGACTGACCCGGGTGAACAATGAGCAGTTCTTC. The encoded protein is CASSRLTRVNNEQFF. The rearrangement joins TRBV6-5 to TRBJ2-1; D uncertain. The germline gives CDR1 MNHEY, CDR2 SVGAGI. The CDR3 consists of 15 residues. V lost 5 bases and J 5 bases, leaving 16 bases between the germline ends.

This clone was found once. The chain has TRBV6-6 and TRBJ1-1; 7 bases are a match to TRBD1. There are 15 residues in the CDR3. The germline V gene encodes CDR1 MNHNY and CDR2 SVGAGI (reference sequence). The V segment lost 6 bases and the J segment 3 bases; nucleotides outside the gene matches: 10. The CDR3 DNA follows: TGTGCCAGCAGACCACCCAGACAGGGCGACACTGAAGCTTTCTTT. Translating it yields CASRPPRQGDTEAFF.